A selection of T cell receptor beta chains follows, all from one sample in a study of cytomegalovirus exposure and HLA in healthy donors. Some clones are missing from TCRdb's copy, which holds only in-frame ones; the method was immunoSEQ multiplex PCR. The table records 150,000 to 200,000 clones, more than 75% of them present only once. Input material: PBMCs. The receptor set was obtained from a girl aged 2 to 9 in good health and CMV-seropositive. Both conserved end residues are part of each CDR3. The D gene is left open where the match is weak. Clone sizes are given selectively: once, few, many, or a class where the clone is expanded.

cdr3_aa cdr3_nt clone_size j_call d_call v_call
CASSLAAGFYSNQPQHF TGTGCCAGCAGCTTAGCGGCGGGTTTTTATAGCAATCAGCCCCAGCATTTT NA TRBJ1-5 NA TRBV7-6
CASSQDSQGGGNEQFF TGCGCCAGCAGCCAAGATTCACAGGGGGGTGGCAATGAGCAGTTCTTC once TRBJ2-1 TRBD1 TRBV4-1
CASKKSGSLYNEQFF TGTGCCAGCAAAAAGAGCGGGAGTCTCTACAATGAGCAGTTCTTC NA TRBJ2-1 TRBD2 TRBV2
CASSSSGTGGLETQYF TGTGCCAGCAGCTCTTCCGGGACAGGGGGCCTGGAGACCCAGTACTTC NA TRBJ2-5 TRBD1 TRBV7-3
CATIVPTDTEAFF TGTGCCACCATCGTCCCTACCGACACTGAAGCTTTCTTT NA TRBJ1-1 NA TRBV28
CAWSAGLSHQETQYF TGTGCCTGGAGTGCAGGTCTTTCTCACCAAGAGACCCAGTACTTC NA TRBJ2-5 NA TRBV30
CASSLGGDQPQHF TGTGCCAGCAGTTTAGGGGGGGATCAGCCCCAGCATTTT NA TRBJ1-5 NA TRBV27
CASSVTLNTEAFF TGTGCCAGTAGTGTGACATTGAACACTGAAGCTTTCTTT once TRBJ1-1 NA TRBV19
CASSPSGLAGYNEQFF TGTGCCAGCAGTCCCTCGGGACTAGCGGGGTACAATGAGCAGTTCTTC NA TRBJ2-1 TRBD2 TRBV28
CASGPGATNQPQHF TGTGCCTCAGGTCCAGGGGCAACAAATCAGCCCCAGCATTTT NA TRBJ1-5 NA TRBV9
CAWSVIQETQYF TGTGCCTGGAGTGTCATCCAAGAGACCCAGTACTTC NA TRBJ2-5 NA TRBV30